This record concerns one T cell receptor (beta chain) sequence. The entry originates in a study of identical twins. The germline V gene has CDR1 SNHLY and CDR2 FYNNEI. Trimming at V came to 6 bases and at J to 7 bases, leaving 5 bases not matched to a gene. The CDR3 has 12 amino acids. TCRdb independently ran MiXCR on the 5' RACE reads; one entry per CDR3 protein. The table lists around 690,000 distinct CDR3 sequences, about 20% of them singletons. A further study also used this sample, focusing on T cells expressing NK-cell markers. From that study: The authors derived TCR beta repertoires from sorted CD3+CD56+NKG2C+, CD3+CD56+NKG2C- and CD3+CD56-NKG2C+ T cells.

The chain is built from TRBV2 and TRBJ2-7, with TRBD1 matching over 8 bases. This clonotype was sampled from a woman younger than 30 in good health. The sample taken for sequencing was PBMCs. The CDR3 sequence: CASSQGADEQYF. Written as DNA, the CDR3 is TGTGCCAGCAGCCAGGGGGCGGATGAGCAGTACTTC.